Below are 7 T cell receptor beta chains sequenced from a single sample in a study of monozygotic twins with inflammatory bowel disease. From the 5' RACE reads, TCRdb lists one entry per CDR3 protein and no DNA. The sample has about 380,000 distinct CDR3 sequences; the top ten hold 2% to 3%. The sample comprised blood. The receptors stem from a human donor with ulcerative colitis or Crohn's disease, or a healthy co-twin of an affected twin (not recorded which).

The CDR3 spells CASSPELVYNEQFF. The chain carries TRBV7-2 and TRBJ2-1; the D call from TCRdb, TRBD2, cannot be confirmed without DNA. This CDR3 has 14 amino acids. Per the germline V gene, CDR1 is SGHTA and CDR2 is FQGNSA.

V gene TRBV20-1 combines with J gene TRBJ2-7; as DNA is missing, the TRBD1 call by TCRdb cannot be tested. The CDR3 length is 14 residues. Per germline, CDR1 DFQATT and CDR2 SNEGSKA (reference sequence). CDR3: CSARDPQGGDEQYF.

The CDR3 sequence: CASSSALGLAASYEQYF. The chain joins TRBV5-1 to TRBJ2-7; TCRdb returns TRBD2, unconfirmable since there is no DNA. Germline V gene lookup returns CDR1 SGHRS and CDR2 YFSETQ. This CDR3 spans 17 amino acids.

This rearrangement joins TRBV4-3 to TRBJ1-3. Germline V gene sequence: CDR1 LGHNA, CDR2 YSLEER. The CDR3 is 17 amino acids. The CDR3: CASSQGGGYHSGNTIYF.

V is TRBV15 and J is TRBJ2-1; TCRdb lists TRBD1, though no DNA is available to test this call. CDR3 size: 20 residues. CDR1 and CDR2 (germline): LNHNV, YYDKDF (reference sequence). CDR3 protein: CATSRGWEVRGVSSYNEQFF.

V and J are TRBV27 and TRBJ2-3; TCRdb calls TRBD1, which cannot be checked without DNA. This CDR3 has 19 amino acids. Germline values: CDR1 MNHEY, CDR2 SMNVEV (reference sequence). The CDR3 here is CASSSTPFIPGQKTDTQYF.

CDR3 in amino acids: CASSFTNPQETQYF. The V gene is TRBV5-1, the J gene TRBJ2-5. Germline CDR1 SGHRS, CDR2 YFSETQ. The length of the CDR3 is 14 residues.